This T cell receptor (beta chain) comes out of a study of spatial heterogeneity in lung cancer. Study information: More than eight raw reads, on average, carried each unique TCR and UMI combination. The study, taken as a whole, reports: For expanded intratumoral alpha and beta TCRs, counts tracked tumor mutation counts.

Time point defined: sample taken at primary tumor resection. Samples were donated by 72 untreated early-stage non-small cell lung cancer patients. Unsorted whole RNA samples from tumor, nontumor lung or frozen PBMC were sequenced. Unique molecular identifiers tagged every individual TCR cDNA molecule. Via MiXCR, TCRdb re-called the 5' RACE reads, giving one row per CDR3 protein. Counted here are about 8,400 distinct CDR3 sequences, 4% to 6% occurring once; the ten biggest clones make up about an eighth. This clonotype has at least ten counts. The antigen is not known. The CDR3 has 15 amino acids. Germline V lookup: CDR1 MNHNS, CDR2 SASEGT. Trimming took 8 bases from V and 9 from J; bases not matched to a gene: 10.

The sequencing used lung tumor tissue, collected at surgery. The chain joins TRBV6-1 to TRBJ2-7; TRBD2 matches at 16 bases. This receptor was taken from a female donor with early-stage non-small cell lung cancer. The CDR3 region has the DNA TGTGCCAGCGGGACTAGCGGGAGGGCCCAGTTCTGGCAGTACTTC. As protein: CASGTSGRAQFWQYF.